This TCR beta chain was found in a study of spatial heterogeneity in lung cancer. Across the whole study: The mean occurrence of each unique TCR and UMI combination in raw reads exceeded nine. Study-level findings and limits: One measure, the expanded intratumoral alpha and beta TCR count, tracked tumor mutation counts.

TCR cDNA molecules each carried a unique molecular identifier. MiXCR, applied by TCRdb to the 5' RACE reads, yields one record per CDR3 protein. The sample carries some 6,900 distinct CDR3 sequences, around 12% recorded once. Stated time point: sample taken at primary tumor resection. Samples were donated by 72 untreated early-stage non-small cell lung cancer patients. Whole RNA, isolated from tumor, nontumor lung or frozen PBMC, was sequenced without prior sorting. Germline CDR1 LGHNA, CDR2 YNFKEQ. The CDR3 spans 17 residues. V gave up 0 bases and J gave up 5 bases; unmatched junction bases: 7. By frequency in the sample, this clonotype is medium-sized. Antigen specificity is unknown.

This rearrangement joins TRBV4-2 to TRBJ2-7; 13 nucleotides match TRBD2. This material consisted of lung tumor tissue, taken at surgery. This clonotype was obtained from a male donor with early-stage non-small cell lung cancer. The DNA of the CDR3 is TGTGCCAGCAGCCAAGATAGACCCGGGACTAGCGGGAACGAGCAGTACTTC. Amino acid sequence: CASSQDRPGTSGNEQYF.